The clone carrying this T cell receptor beta chain was observed many times. What it recognizes is unknown. Each CDR3 protein gets one entry after TCRdb re-called the 5' RACE reads with MiXCR. The sample includes roughly 350,000 distinct CDR3 sequences, around 9.7% seen only once; the top ten take roughly 9%. The data derive from a study of identical twins. Broader study findings: Out-of-frame alpha sequences shared between twins exhibited an excess of low generation probability. Sharing of beta out-of-frame sequences by twins showed a weaker excess.

The CDR3 covers 14 residues. Germline-derived CDR1 and CDR2 are MGHRA and YSYEKL. V was shortened by 0 bases and J by 3 bases, with 8 bases between the two germline ends. The sequencing input was naive T cells sorted from blood. This rearrangement joins TRBV4-1 to TRBJ2-5; D ambiguous. The receptor's source is a woman aged 45-59 years in good health. The CDR3 region is CASSQDPGEETQYF. The CDR3 DNA is TGCGCCAGCAGCCAAGATCCGGGCGAAGAGACCCAGTACTTC.